This TCR beta chain stems from a study of T cell responses to AZD1222 COVID-19 vaccine. For the study at large: It was second doses at about 4 or about 12 weeks that were pooled. Whole-study findings and limits: With dominance at 160-218 and 743-854, vaccine-associated CD4 TCRs spanned spike. White British people made up most donors, females outnumbered males, and clonal diversity was possibly underestimated. Once two AZD1222 doses were given, Spike-specific TCR breadth and depth went up.

About this clone: The antigen remains undetermined.

Profiled with immunoSEQ multiplex PCR; TCRdb holds only in-frame clones, not every one. The sample holds around 110,000 clones, 90% to 95% seen once. Between the trimmed V and J ends, which lost 1 base and 1 base, there was a span of 7 bases. CDR3 length: 14 amino acids. Looked up from germline, CDR1 is SGHVS and CDR2 is FQNEAQ. The J gene is TRBJ1-1, the V gene TRBV7-8; no definite D call. This receptor was identified in an adult in good health. This specimen was peripheral blood, taken on day 0 of AZD1222 vaccination. The CDR3 spells CASSLVGQNTEAFF. In nucleotides, the CDR3 is TGTGCCAGCAGCTTAGTAGGCCAGAACACTGAAGCTTTCTTT.